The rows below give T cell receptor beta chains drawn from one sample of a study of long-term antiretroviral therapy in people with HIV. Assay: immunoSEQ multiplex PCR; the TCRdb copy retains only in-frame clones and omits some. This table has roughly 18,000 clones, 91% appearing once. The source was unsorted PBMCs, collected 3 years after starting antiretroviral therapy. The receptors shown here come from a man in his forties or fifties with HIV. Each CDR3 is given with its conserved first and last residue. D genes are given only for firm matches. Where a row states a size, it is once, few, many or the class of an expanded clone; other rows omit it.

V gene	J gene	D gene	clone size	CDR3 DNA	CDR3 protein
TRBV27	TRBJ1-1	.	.	TGTGCCAGCAGTTTTTCGAAGCGGAGCGGCAGCATGAACACTGAAGCTTTCTTT	CASSFSKRSGSMNTEAFF
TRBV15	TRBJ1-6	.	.	TGTGCCACCAGCAGAGTATCCAACAAACCCAATTCACCCCTCCACTTT	CATSRVSNKPNSPLHF
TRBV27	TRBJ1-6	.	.	TGTGCCAGCAGTTCCCTACAGGGCACAAGAAATTCACCCCTCCACTTT	CASSSLQGTRNSPLHF
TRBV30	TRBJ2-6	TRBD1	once	TGTGCCTGGAGTGAAGACAGGGCGACCCTCTCTGGGGCCAACGTCCTGACTTTC	CAWSEDRATLSGANVLTF
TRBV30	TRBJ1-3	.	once	TGTGCCTGGAGTGTACGACGGTCCTCTGGAAACACCATATATTTT	CAWSVRRSSGNTIYF
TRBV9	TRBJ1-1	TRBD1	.	TGTGCCAGCAGCGCAAACACCTTCCAGGGGGGAACTGAAGCTTTCTTT	CASSANTFQGGTEAFF
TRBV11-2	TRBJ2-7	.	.	TGTGCCAGCAGCTTGGGTCCCTCATACAGCTACGAGCAGTACTTC	CASSLGPSYSYEQYF
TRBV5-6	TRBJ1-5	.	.	TGTGCCAGCAGCTCCTTCTCCGGTAGCAATCAGCCCCAGCATTTT	CASSSFSGSNQPQHF
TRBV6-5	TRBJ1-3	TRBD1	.	TGTGCCAGCAGTTACCGCAGGGGGATTGGAAACACCATATATTTT	CASSYRRGIGNTIYF
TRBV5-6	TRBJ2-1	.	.	TGTGCCAGCAGCTCGGGGCCACTTGGGAGTACCTACAATGAGCAGTTCTTC	CASSSGPLGSTYNEQFF
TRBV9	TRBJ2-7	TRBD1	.	TGTGCCAGCAGCCGACGGACAGGGTGGGCCTACGAGCAGTACTTC	CASSRRTGWAYEQYF
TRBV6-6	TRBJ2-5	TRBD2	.	TGTGCCAGCAGTCCCTTAGCGGGGGCCTCGCAAGAGACCCAGTACTTC	CASSPLAGASQETQYF
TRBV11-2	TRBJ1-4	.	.	TGTGCCAGCAGCCTGGGACGGAAGAATGAAAAACTGTTTTTT	CASSLGRKNEKLFF
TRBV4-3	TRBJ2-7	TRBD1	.	TGCGCCAGCAGCCAAGAAGTTCTCGGGACAGCGGACTACGAGCAGTACTTC	CASSQEVLGTADYEQYF
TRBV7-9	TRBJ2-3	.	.	TGTGCCAGCAGCTGGTTGGGAGAAGGAGCAGATACGCAGTATTTT	CASSWLGEGADTQYF
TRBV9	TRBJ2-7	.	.	TGTGCCAGCAGCCGGGAGGGGGCGGTAAGTGAGCAGTACTTC	CASSREGAVSEQYF
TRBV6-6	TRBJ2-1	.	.	TGTGCCAGCAGTTACTCCGGGGACGACTACAATGAGCAGTTCTTC	CASSYSGDDYNEQFF
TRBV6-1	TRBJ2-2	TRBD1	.	TGTGCCAGCATTTCTGGGACAGGGGGTGTCGGGGAGCTGTTTTTT	CASISGTGGVGELFF
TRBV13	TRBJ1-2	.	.	TGTGCCAGCAGCTCGTCACAGGGAGCGGGAGATGGCTACACCTTC	CASSSSQGAGDGYTF
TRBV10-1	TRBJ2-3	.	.	TGCGCCAGCAGTGAGTCGATCGTGGATACGCAGTATTTT	CASSESIVDTQYF
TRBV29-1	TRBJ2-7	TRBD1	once	TGCAGCGTTACTGAGCAGGACAGGGGCGGGAACGAGCAGTACTTC	CSVTEQDRGGNEQYF
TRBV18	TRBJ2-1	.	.	TGTGCCAGCTCACCCCTAGTGGAGAATGAGCAGTTCTTC	CASSPLVENEQFF
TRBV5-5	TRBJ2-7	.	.	TGTGCCAGCAGCTTGGGGCCCGTAGGAGAGCAGTACTTC	CASSLGPVGEQYF
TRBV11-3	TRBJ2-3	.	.	TGTGCCAGCAGCTTAGAGGTAGCGGATACGCAGTATTTT	CASSLEVADTQYF
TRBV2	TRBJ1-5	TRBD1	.	TGTGCCAGCGGTAGACAGGGACAGCCCCAGCATTTT	CASGRQGQPQHF
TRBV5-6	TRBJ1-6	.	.	TGTGCCAGCAGCTTAGGGACGCGCTATAATTCACCCCTCCACTTT	CASSLGTRYNSPLHF
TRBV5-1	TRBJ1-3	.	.	TGCGCCAGCAGCTTGGAAGCAGGGGGAAACACCATATATTTT	CASSLEAGGNTIYF
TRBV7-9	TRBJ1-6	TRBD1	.	TGTGCCAGCAGCCCCCCTACCGGGACAGGGAAGGGACCCCTCCACTTT	CASSPPTGTGKGPLHF
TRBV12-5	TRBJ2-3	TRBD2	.	TGTGCTAGTGCTAGCGGTTACACAGATACGCAGTATTTT	CASASGYTDTQYF
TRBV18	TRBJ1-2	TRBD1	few	TGTGCCAGCTCATTGTTGACAGGGGACTATGGCTACACCTTC	CASSLLTGDYGYTF
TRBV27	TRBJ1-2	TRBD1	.	TGTGCCAGCAGGGCCGGGACAGGGAATGGCTACACCTTC	CASRAGTGNGYTF
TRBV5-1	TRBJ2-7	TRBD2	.	TGCGCCAGCAGCTCTCTAGCGGGGTACGAGCAGTACTTC	CASSSLAGYEQYF
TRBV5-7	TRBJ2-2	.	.	TGTGCCAGCAGCTTGTCCCACGGGAACACCGGGGAGCTGTTTTTT	CASSLSHGNTGELFF
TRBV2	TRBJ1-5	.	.	TGTGCCAGCAGTGAATGGGGTGTGGGCAATCAGCCCCAGCATTTT	CASSEWGVGNQPQHF
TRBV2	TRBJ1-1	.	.	TGTGCCAGCAACCCAACACCGAACACTGAAGCTTTCTTT	CASNPTPNTEAFF
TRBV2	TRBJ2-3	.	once	TGTGCCAGCAGTACATCAACAGATACGCAGTATTTT	CASSTSTDTQYF
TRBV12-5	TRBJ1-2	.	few	TGTGCTAGTGGTACCGGCCTCCAGGGAGCTGGCTACACCTTC	CASGTGLQGAGYTF
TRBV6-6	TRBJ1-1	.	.	TGTGCCAGCTTTAAAGTTAACACTGAAGCTTTCTTT	CASFKVNTEAFF
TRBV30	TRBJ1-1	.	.	TGTGCCTGGAGTGTGTTCCGGCGGGAAAGGACTGAAGCTTTCTTT	CAWSVFRRERTEAFF
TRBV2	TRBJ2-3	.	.	TGTGCCAGCCTCCTGAGGGAAGAGGATACGCAGTATTTT	CASLLREEDTQYF
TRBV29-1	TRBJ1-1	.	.	TGCAGCGTTTTGGAGCCCGGGTTTGAAGCTTTCTTT	CSVLEPGFEAFF
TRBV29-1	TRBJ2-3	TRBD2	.	TGCAGCGTTGAGTGGGCGGGGGGGACAGATACGCAGTATTTT	CSVEWAGGTDTQYF
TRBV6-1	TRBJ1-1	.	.	TGTGCCAGCAGTCCGGGGCCCGTAAACACTGAAGCTTTCTTT	CASSPGPVNTEAFF
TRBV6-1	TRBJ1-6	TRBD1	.	TGTGCCAGCAGGGGGACCGGGACAGGGTATTCACCCCTCCACTTT	CASRGTGTGYSPLHF
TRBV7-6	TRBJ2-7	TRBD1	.	TGTGCCAGCAGCTTTGGGACAGGGGGCTACGAGCAGTACTTC	CASSFGTGGYEQYF
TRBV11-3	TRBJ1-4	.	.	TGTGCCAGCAAATGGGATAGGGGCGGTGAAAAACTGTTTTTT	CASKWDRGGEKLFF